Sequencing of this T cell receptor beta chain was carried out in a study of T cells of healthy individuals. TCRdb called the 5' RACE reads again in MiXCR, with one record for every CDR3 protein. The sample lists about 53,000 distinct CDR3 sequences; around 15% were seen once. The sequence derives from a human donor in good health.

The CDR3 nucleotides read TGTGCCATCAGTGGGGGGACAGGGGACTCTGAAGCTTTCTTT. This codes for CAISGGTGDSEAFF. The V gene is TRBV10-3, the J gene TRBJ1-1; 10 bases are a match to TRBD1. CDR1 ENHRY and CDR2 SYGVKD come from the germline V gene. Trimming took 4 bases from V and 6 from J; bases not matched to a gene: 5. The CDR3 loop spans 14 amino acids.